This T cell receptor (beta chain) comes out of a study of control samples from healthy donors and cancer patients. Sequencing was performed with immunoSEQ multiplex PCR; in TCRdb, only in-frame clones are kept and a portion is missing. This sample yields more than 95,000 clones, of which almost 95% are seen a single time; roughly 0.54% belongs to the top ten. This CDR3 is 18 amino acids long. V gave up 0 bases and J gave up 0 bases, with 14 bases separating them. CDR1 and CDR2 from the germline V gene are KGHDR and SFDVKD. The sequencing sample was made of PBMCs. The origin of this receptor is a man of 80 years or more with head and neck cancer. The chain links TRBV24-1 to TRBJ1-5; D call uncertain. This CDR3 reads CATSDLRRPIHSNQPQHF. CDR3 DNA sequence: TGTGCCACCAGTGATTTGCGCCGACCGATCCATAGCAATCAGCCCCAGCATTTT.